Below, 18 T cell receptor beta chains from the same sample are listed, as sequenced in a study of neurological immune-mediated disorders. Each CDR3 protein gets one entry after TCRdb re-called the 5' RACE reads with MiXCR. The sample has about 44,000 distinct CDR3 sequences, 20% to 25% seen once. Time point specified: technical triplicate 3. The specimen was PBMCs. The source is a man aged 60 to 75 with HTLV-1-associated myelopathy (HAM/TSP).

In this sample, this clonotype turned up a few times. One end of the junction is discordant with germline, which a read error may explain. CDR3 region: CVSSLVVAEFTDTQYF. CDR3 in DNA: TGCGTCAGCAGCTTGGTGGTAGCCGAGTTCACAGATACGCAGTATTTT. The chain links TRBV5-1 to TRBJ2-3; the D is unclear. Germline-derived CDR1 and CDR2 are SGHRS and YFSETQ. The CDR3 loop spans 16 amino acids.

In its sample, this clonotype was seen many times. V usage is TRBV3-1 and J usage is TRBJ2-1; D remains unclear. CDR3 length: 16 residues. Germline CDR1 reads LGHDT; CDR2 reads YNNKEL (reference sequence). Deletions cut 0 bases from V and 0 bases from J, with 9 bases between. The CDR3 DNA sequence: TGTGCCAGCAGCCAAGATCTGCTTAGCTCCTACAATGAGCAGTTCTTC. Translated, it gives CASSQDLLSSYNEQFF.

This clonotype was seen only once. The genes are TRBV5-6 and TRBJ2-2, with TRBD2 matching over 12 bases. The CDR3 sequence is 16 residues long. V was clipped by 4 bases and J by 4 bases; unmatched bases: 5. Germline CDR1 and CDR2: SGHDT and YYEEEE. CDR3 DNA sequence: TGTGCCAGCAGCCCAGAACTAGCGGGGGGCACCGGGGAGCTGTTTTTT. Protein: CASSPELAGGTGELFF.

This clonotype has at least ten counts. V is TRBV5-1 and J is TRBJ2-2; D not certain. This CDR3 is 15 amino acids long. Germline CDR1 reads SGHRS; CDR2 reads YFSETQ. Trimming left V 3 bases short and J 1 base short, with 10 bases between. CDR3 amino acids: CASSSGPLNTGELFF. The CDR3, as DNA: TGCGCCAGCAGCTCCGGACCGTTGAACACCGGGGAGCTGTTTTTT.

This clonotype appeared many times. The chain is built from TRBV12-3 or TRBV12-4 and TRBJ1-6, with D uncertain. V gave up 1 base and J gave up 10 bases, with 11 bases separating them. The CDR3 runs 14 residues. CDR3 region: CASSLGGRRSPLHF. CDR3 bases: TGTGCCAGCAGTTTAGGAGGGCGTAGGTCACCCCTCCACTTT.

This clonotype showed up many times. This chain joins TRBV14 and TRBJ1-5; D may be TRBD1 (5 bases). The V gene lost 4 bases and the J gene lost 7 bases, with 11 bases spanning the gap. The germline V gene encodes CDR1 SGHDN and CDR2 FVKESK. The CDR3 sequence is 13 residues long. CDR3: CASSRQRGQPQHF. CDR3 sequence (DNA): TGTGCCAGCAGCCGCCAACGGGGCCAGCCCCAGCATTTT.

Many counts were recorded for this clonotype. This sequence joins TRBV5-1 and TRBJ2-6; TRBD1 agrees at 8 bases. V was clipped by 4 bases and J by 3 bases; unmatched bases: 3. Germline CDR1 and CDR2: SGHRS and YFSETQ. This CDR3 comprises 15 residues. CDR3 in DNA: TGCGCCAGCAGCCAGGGGGCTCATGGGGCCAACGTCCTGACTTTC. Translating gives CASSQGAHGANVLTF.

This clonotype occurred many times. This chain connects TRBV6-1 to TRBJ2-2; D is undetermined. Germline loops: CDR1 MNHNS, CDR2 SASEGT. Trimming shortened V by 2 bases and J by 4 bases, and 5 bases separated the two germline ends. The CDR3 sequence is 13 residues long. CDR3 sequence: CASSELSTGELFF. The CDR3 nucleotides are TGTGCCAGCAGTGAATTAAGCACCGGGGAGCTGTTTTTT.

This clonotype was seen only once. The final CDR3 position lacks the conserved phenylalanine or tryptophan, pointing to a likely read error. V usage is TRBV20-1 and J usage is TRBJ2-2, with D maybe TRBD1 (6 bases). The CDR3 runs 15 residues. Germline values: CDR1 DFQATT, CDR2 SNEGSKA (reference sequence). CDR3 nucleotides: TGCTGTGCTACCCCAGTACAGGGTTCCACCGGGGAGCTGTTTTTG. This codes for CCATPVQGSTGELFL.

This clonotype was observed at least ten times. This chain uses TRBV7-2 with TRBJ2-3; D is unresolved. The CDR3 is 16 residues long. Germline assignment: CDR1 SGHTA and CDR2 FQGNSA. Trimming left V 5 bases short and J 0 bases short, with 15 bases between. CDR3 region: CASSRPLTPSTDTQYF. The CDR3 DNA reads TGTGCCAGCAGCCGCCCTCTGACTCCTAGCACAGATACGCAGTATTTT. The whole variable domain, remainder taken from reference TRBV7-2 and TRBJ2-3, is GAGVSQSPSNKVTEKGKDVELRCDPISGHTALYWYRQSLGQGLEFLIYFQGNSAPDKSGLPSDRFSAERTGGSVSTLTIQRTQQEDSAVYLCASSRPLTPSTDTQYFGPGTRLTVL.

V usage is TRBV12-3 or TRBV12-4 and J usage is TRBJ1-1, with D unresolved. The CDR3 runs 13 residues. Trimming removed 5 bases at V and 6 bases at J, with 13 bases between. Here the CDR3 reads CASSPGHAAEAFF. CDR3 nucleotide sequence: TGTGCCAGCAGTCCCGGCCATGCGGCTGAAGCTTTCTTT.

This clonotype was found many times. The chain carries TRBV6-5 and TRBJ1-1; no clear D. The CDR3 covers 14 residues. Germline assignment: CDR1 MNHEY and CDR2 SVGAGI. The ends were cut back, 7 bases at V and 4 bases at J, with 16 bases in the middle. The CDR3 sequence is CASTISGRSTEAFF. The CDR3 DNA reads as TGTGCCAGCACCATCAGTGGAAGGAGCACTGAAGCTTTCTTT.

By share, this clonotype counts as medium-sized (0.01 to 0.1%). The gene calls are TRBV14 and TRBJ2-1, with D uncertain. Germline-derived CDR1 and CDR2 are SGHDN and FVKESK. Trimming took off 4 bases at V and 4 bases at J, with 14 bases between the two ends. This CDR3 is built from 15 residues. The CDR3 reads CASSPGTPSYNEQFF. The CDR3 DNA follows: TGTGCCAGCAGCCCCGGAACCCCCAGTTACAATGAGCAGTTCTTC.

This clonotype was counted many times. V usage is TRBV5-1 and J usage is TRBJ2-7; 11 bases map to TRBD2. In germline, CDR1 is SGHRS, CDR2 YFSETQ. The CDR3 loop spans 20 amino acids. V was pared by 1 base and J by 3 bases, with 18 bases of the junction left unmatched. The CDR3 protein is CASSLPRDGTSGRNYYEQYF. The DNA for the CDR3 is TGCGCCAGCAGCTTGCCGAGGGACGGGACTAGCGGACGTAATTACTACGAGCAGTACTTC.

This clonotype was found many times. The chain uses TRBV20-1 and TRBJ2-2; no definite D call. The length of the CDR3 is 11 residues. Between the trimmed V and J ends, which lost 4 bases and 8 bases, there was a span of 8 bases. Per germline, CDR1 DFQATT and CDR2 SNEGSKA (reference sequence). CDR3 sequence reads: CSAKVEGELFF. CDR3 sequence (DNA): TGCAGTGCTAAAGTGGAAGGGGAGCTGTTTTTT.

The table lists this clonotype with many counts. The V gene is TRBV7-6, the J gene TRBJ2-5; 8 bases fit TRBD2. After removal of 1 base from V and 5 bases from J, the junction contained 9 bases not matched to a gene. CDR3 length equals 16 residues. Germline lookup yields CDR1 SGHVS and CDR2 FNYEAQ. Written as DNA, the CDR3 is TGTGCCAGCAGCTTAGAGGCGGGAGGAGGGCCGGAGACCCAGTACTTC. Protein sequence: CASSLEAGGGPETQYF.

The V call is TRBV20-1, the J call TRBJ2-7; D gene uncertain. This CDR3 has 11 residues. Trimming pared 1 base from V and 5 bases from J, leaving 6 bases between. From germline, CDR1 is DFQATT and CDR2 SNEGSKA (reference sequence). The CDR3 bases are TGCAGTGCTAGAGTGGCTAACGAGCAGTACTTC. Translation gives CSARVANEQYF.

In its sample, this clonotype was seen many times. The V gene is TRBV20-1, the J gene TRBJ2-7; 8 nucleotides line up with TRBD1. Looked up from germline, CDR1 is DFQATT and CDR2 is SNEGSKA (reference sequence). The ends lost 5 bases at V and 3 bases at J; junction bases unmatched: 0. There are 11 residues in the CDR3. Written as DNA, the CDR3 is TGCAGTGCTGGACAGGGCTACGAGCAGTACTTC. Translating gives CSAGQGYEQYF.